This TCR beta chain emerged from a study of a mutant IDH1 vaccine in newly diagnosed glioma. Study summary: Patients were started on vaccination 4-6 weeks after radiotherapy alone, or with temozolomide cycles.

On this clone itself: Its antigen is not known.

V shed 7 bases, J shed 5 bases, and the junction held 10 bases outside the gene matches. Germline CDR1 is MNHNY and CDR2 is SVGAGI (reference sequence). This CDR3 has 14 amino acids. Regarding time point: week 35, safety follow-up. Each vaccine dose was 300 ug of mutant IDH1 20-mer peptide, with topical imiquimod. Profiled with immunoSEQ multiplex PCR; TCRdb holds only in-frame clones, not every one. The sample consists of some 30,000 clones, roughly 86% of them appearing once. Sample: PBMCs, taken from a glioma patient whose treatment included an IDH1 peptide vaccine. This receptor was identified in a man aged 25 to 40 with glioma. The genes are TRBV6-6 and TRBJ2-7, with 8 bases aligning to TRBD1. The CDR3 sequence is CASKETGVNNEQYF. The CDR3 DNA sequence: TGTGCCAGCAAAGAGACAGGGGTGAACAACGAGCAGTACTTC.